This is a list of T cell receptor beta chains from one sample in a study of PD-1 blockade in classical Hodgkin lymphoma. TCRdb keeps only in-frame clones here, not all; method: immunoSEQ multiplex PCR. The data show 20,000 to 30,000 clones, with approximately 69% seen just once and 2.5% to 3.5% held by the top ten. Here the sequenced sample was peripheral blood mononuclear cells (PBMCs), taken at baseline. The receptor set was obtained from a human donor with classical Hodgkin lymphoma. Both conserved end residues are part of each CDR3. Each record gives: J gene, D gene, clone size, V gene, CDR3 DNA, CDR3 protein. D genes are given only for firm matches. Size values are once, few and many counts, or a class for expanded clones, and some rows have none.

>TRBJ2-7|-|-|TRBV6-5
TGTGCCAGCAGCCCCGGGGCGTCTGGGATCGGGCAGTACTTC
CASSPGASGIGQYF
>TRBJ2-2|TRBD2|-|TRBV7-2
TGTGCCAGCAGCTTTGCCGGGGGGACCGCCACCGGGGAGCTGTTTTTT
CASSFAGGTATGELFF
>TRBJ2-2|-|-|TRBV28
TGTGCCAGCAGTCCCCGGGGGACGGAGGACACCGGGGAGCTGTTTTTT
CASSPRGTEDTGELFF
>TRBJ2-5|-|-|TRBV5-6
TGTGCCAGCAGCTCCCGCGGACAGTCCTACCAAGAGACCCAGTACTTC
CASSSRGQSYQETQYF
>TRBJ2-3|TRBD2|few|TRBV7-2
TGTGCCAGCACCCGGGGGGGGTACGGCACAGATACGCAGTATTTT
CASTRGGYGTDTQYF
>TRBJ2-2|TRBD1|-|TRBV7-6
TGTGCCAGCAGCAGGACAGGGGGTTTCTATTTAACCGGGGAGCTGTTTTTT
CASSRTGGFYLTGELFF
>TRBJ1-2|TRBD1|-|TRBV19
TGTGCCAGTAGTAAAGGGGGCCTGGAGAACTATGGCTACACCTTC
CASSKGGLENYGYTF
>TRBJ1-1|TRBD1|-|TRBV5-1
TGCGCCAGCAGCTTGGAATCAGGGGGGAGCACTGAAGCTTTCTTT
CASSLESGGSTEAFF
>TRBJ2-3|-|-|TRBV28
TGTGCCAGCAGTTTTCGGCAGGGTCCAAATGCGGATACGCAGTATTTT
CASSFRQGPNADTQYF
>TRBJ1-2|TRBD1|few|TRBV4-1
TGCGCCAGCAGCCTACCTCGACAGGGGATGGGTGGCTACACCTTC
CASSLPRQGMGGYTF